The 28 T cell receptor beta chains in this list originate from one sample, sequenced in a study of blood T cell repertoires in COVID-19. Sequencing used immunoSEQ multiplex PCR; TCRdb keeps in-frame clones, though not all of them. This table has about 200,000 clones, 70% to 90% appearing once. Input material: peripheral blood. These receptors all stem from a man in his 60s with COVID-19, enrolled during active disease.

This clone has a single count. This chain links TRBV11-2 with TRBJ2-3, with 10 bases that match TRBD1. This CDR3 comprises 18 residues. Germline CDR1 SGHAT, CDR2 FQNNGV. V lost 1 base and J lost 4; bases outside the gene matches: 11. CDR3: CASSLGRDRGTIADTQYF. The CDR3 DNA reads as TGTGCCAGCAGCTTAGGGAGGGACAGGGGAACGATTGCAGATACGCAGTATTTT.

The chain recombines TRBV3-1 (or the pseudogene TRBV3-2) with TRBJ1-3; D uncertain. This CDR3 region has 16 residues. Germline lookup yields CDR1 LGHDT and CDR2 YNNKEL (reference sequence). Trimming removed 0 bases from V and 0 bases from J, with 9 bases in between. The CDR3 sequence is CASSQDMRASGNTIYF. In DNA, the CDR3 is TGTGCCAGCAGCCAAGATATGAGGGCCTCTGGAAACACCATATATTTT.

This clone was detected once. V is TRBV19 and J is TRBJ1-3, with a tentative D call TRBD1 (6 bases). Germline CDR1 and CDR2: LNHDA and SQIVND (reference sequence). V was cut by 5 bases and J by 0 bases, with 11 bases left in between. The CDR3 sequence is 15 residues long. The CDR3 sequence is CASSAGTPSGNTIYF. DNA of the CDR3: TGTGCCAGTAGTGCAGGGACACCCTCTGGAAACACCATATATTTT.

J is TRBJ2-1 and V is TRBV2; the match to TRBD2 covers 13 bases. Germline trimming cut 4 bases from V and 7 bases from J; bases unmatched to any gene: 4. Germline V gene sequence: CDR1 SNHLY, CDR2 FYNNEI. There are 15 residues in the CDR3. The CDR3 reads CASSGTSGRSNEQFF. For the CDR3, the DNA is TGTGCCAGCAGTGGGACTAGCGGGAGAAGTAATGAGCAGTTCTTC.

The rearrangement uses TRBV25-1 and TRBJ2-5, with 8 bases that match TRBD1. This CDR3 comprises 14 residues. The V segment lost 4 bases and the J segment 4 bases; nucleotides outside the gene matches: 5. From germline, CDR1 is MGHDK and CDR2 SYGVNS. CDR3 coding DNA: TGTGCCAGCAGTGGACTCAGGGGGCGAGAGACCCAGTACTTC. It yields the protein CASSGLRGRETQYF.

The chain joins TRBV19 to TRBJ1-1, with D unresolved. CDR1 and CDR2 from the germline V gene are LNHDA and SQIVND (reference sequence). V lost 5 bases and J 0 bases, leaving 10 bases between the germline ends. This CDR3 comprises 14 residues. The CDR3 loop is CASSETELNTEAFF. CDR3 coding DNA: TGTGCCAGTAGTGAAACAGAGCTGAACACTGAAGCTTTCTTT. The full variable domain, completed using reference TRBV19 and TRBJ1-1, is DGGITQSPKYLFRKEGQNVTLSCEQNLNHDAMYWYRQDPGQGLRLIYYSQIVNDFQKGDIAEGYSVSREKKESFPLTVTSAQKNPTAFYLCASSETELNTEAFFGQGTRLTVV.

The chain couples TRBV7-8 to TRBJ1-2; possible D gene TRBD1, 6 bases. This CDR3 comprises 13 residues. The V gene lost 8 bases and the J gene lost 5 bases, with 15 bases spanning the gap. Germline V CDR1 and CDR2: SGHVS, FQNEAQ. The CDR3 region has the DNA TGTGCCAGCTCTCGAAGGGGGGGGTATGGCTACACCTTC. Its protein product is CASSRRGGYGYTF.

This chain's CDR3 is CAWNLDRGTEAFF. CDR3 sequence (DNA): TGTGCCTGGAACCTGGACAGGGGAACTGAAGCTTTCTTT. The chain couples TRBV30 to TRBJ1-1; 9 bases align to TRBD1. CDR3 length: 13 residues. Losses at the gene ends were 4 bases for V and 5 bases for J; bases not matched to a gene: 5. CDR1 and CDR2 from the germline V gene are GTSNPN and SVGIG (reference sequence).

The gene calls are TRBV2 and TRBJ2-2; D may be TRBD2 (5 bases). V was pared by 4 bases and J by 4 bases, with 16 bases between. The germline CDR1 and CDR2 sequences are SNHLY and FYNNEI. This CDR3 has 16 residues. The CDR3 spells CASSGTLGVGTGELFF. Written as DNA, the CDR3 is TGTGCCAGCAGTGGGACTCTTGGGGTTGGCACCGGGGAGCTGTTTTTT.

This chain links TRBV19 with TRBJ2-1; 10 bases match TRBD1. CDR3 length: 16 amino acids. V lost 5 bases and J lost 7; bases outside the gene matches: 11. Germline V gene data show CDR1 as LNHDA and CDR2 as SQIVND (reference sequence). The CDR3 region is CASSPLDRGYLNEQFF. DNA of the CDR3: TGTGCCAGTAGTCCTCTGGACAGGGGGTATTTGAATGAGCAGTTCTTC.

Only a few counts were recorded for this clone. This rearrangement joins TRBV2 to TRBJ2-7, with TRBD2 as a possible D gene (6 bases). V was cut by 3 bases and J by 4 bases, with 13 bases left in between. Germline CDR1 SNHLY, CDR2 FYNNEI. The CDR3 is made up of 14 amino acids. In DNA form, the CDR3 reads TGTGCCAGCAGTGAGCGGGGTAACACTTACGAGCAGTACTTC. Translated: CASSERGNTYEQYF.

The V call is TRBV3-1 (or the pseudogene TRBV3-2), the J call TRBJ2-1, with TRBD1 matching over 9 bases. J gave up 9 bases and V 8 bases, and 2 bases lay outside the gene matches. Germline values: CDR1 LGHDT, CDR2 YNNKEL (reference sequence). The CDR3 covers 11 residues. This chain's CDR3 is CASATGGEQFF. The CDR3 DNA is TGTGCCAGCGCGACAGGGGGTGAGCAGTTCTTC.

The chain links TRBV18 to TRBJ2-1, with 8 bases identical to TRBD2. The CDR3 runs 17 residues. Looked up from germline, CDR1 is KGHSH and CDR2 is LQKENI. The V segment lost 5 bases and the J segment 5 bases; nucleotides outside the gene matches: 14. In DNA, the CDR3 is TGTGCCAGCTCAGCAATGCCGGGACTAGTCGCTCACAATGAGCAGTTCTTC. Translated: CASSAMPGLVAHNEQFF.

The chain joins TRBV5-6 to TRBJ1-2, with a weak D call TRBD1 (6 bases). This CDR3 is built from 13 residues. V dropped 0 bases and J dropped 4 bases, with 7 bases sitting between them. Per the germline V gene, CDR1 is SGHDT and CDR2 is YYEEEE. The CDR3 loop is CASSLGDTYGYTF. The CDR3, as DNA: TGTGCCAGCAGCTTGGGGGACACCTATGGCTACACCTTC.

V and J are TRBV20-1 and TRBJ2-7; TRBD2 matches 10 bases. J lost 7 bases, V lost 6 bases, and 12 bases had no gene match. This CDR3 spans 14 amino acids. Looked up from germline, CDR1 is DFQATT and CDR2 is SNEGSKA (reference sequence). The CDR3 DNA sequence: TGCAGTGCGAGTGCGCTAGCGGGAGTTTTTGAGCAGTACTTC. Its translation: CSASALAGVFEQYF.

The chain combines TRBV29-1 with TRBJ1-1, with 7 bases lining up with TRBD1. Trimming cost V 5 bases and J 5 bases; bases outside gene matches: 11. CDR1 is SQVTM and CDR2 is ANQGSEA in the germline V gene. This CDR3 comprises 14 residues. The CDR3 DNA reads TGCAGCGTTCCTAAGATGGCAGGGGGGACTGAAGCTTTCTTT. Amino acid sequence: CSVPKMAGGTEAFF.

The CDR3 loop is CAILTDTGSYGYTF. The CDR3 DNA reads TGTGCCATCCTCACTGACACGGGGTCGTATGGCTACACCTTC. The chain employs TRBV6-5 and TRBJ1-2; D gene ambiguous. Germline V lookup: CDR1 MNHEY, CDR2 SVGAGI. The CDR3 is 14 residues long. The V end lost 10 bases, the J end lost 5 bases, and 20 bases lay between the germline ends.

The rearrangement uses TRBV12-3 or TRBV12-4 and TRBJ1-1; 8 nucleotides line up with TRBD1. V trimming: 4 bases; J trimming: 6 bases; junction bases outside the gene matches: 4. The CDR3 sequence is 13 residues long. The CDR3 DNA reads TGTGCCAGCAGTTCCGACAGGGGTGCTGAAGCTTTCTTT. This encodes CASSSDRGAEAFF.

J is TRBJ2-3 and V is TRBV5-1; TRBD1 agrees at 8 bases. CDR3 length equals 15 residues. Germline V gene lookup returns CDR1 SGHRS and CDR2 YFSETQ. After removal of 2 bases from V and 1 base from J, the junction contained 3 bases not matched to a gene. The CDR3 nucleotides are TGCGCCAGCAGCTTTGCAGGGGGCGGCACAGATACGCAGTATTTT. Translation: CASSFAGGGTDTQYF. Drawing the rest from reference TRBV5-1 and TRBJ2-3, the complete variable domain is KAGVTQTPRYLIKTRGQQVTLSCSPISGHRSVSWYQQTPGQGLQFLFEYFSETQRNKGNFPGRFSGRQFSNSRSEMNVSTLELGDSALYLCASSFAGGGTDTQYFGPGTRLTVL.

V is TRBV6-5 and J is TRBJ2-5; D gene uncertain. The CDR3 contains 12 residues. The ends were cut back, 6 bases at V and 2 bases at J, with 7 bases in the middle. Germline V gene lookup returns CDR1 MNHEY and CDR2 SVGAGI. CDR3 protein: CASRRTQETQYF. The CDR3 nucleotides are TGTGCCAGCAGGCGTACGCAAGAGACCCAGTACTTC.

This clone came up once. This sequence joins TRBV5-1 and TRBJ1-2; perhaps TRBD1 as D (6 bases). CDR1 and CDR2 (germline): SGHRS, YFSETQ. CDR3 length: 12 amino acids. The V end was cut by 4 bases, the J end by 4 bases, with 8 bases between. In DNA form, the CDR3 reads TGCGCCAGCAGCCGGGACACCTATGGCTACACCTTC. Its translation: CASSRDTYGYTF.

The V call is TRBV18, the J call TRBJ1-3, with 7 bases that match TRBD1. The CDR3 is 15 residues long. With V trimmed by 1 base and J by 3 bases, 3 bases remained unmatched. The germline gives CDR1 KGHSH, CDR2 LQKENI. The CDR3 bases are TGTGCCAGCTCACCACAGGGGGCTCTTGGAAACACCATATATTTT. This encodes CASSPQGALGNTIYF.

J is TRBJ1-2 and V is TRBV20-1, with no clear D. V lost 0 bases, J lost 8 bases, and 7 bases lay in between. The CDR3 has 11 residues. CDR1 and CDR2 (germline): DFQATT, SNEGSKA (reference sequence). The chain's CDR3 is CSAREFLGYTF. The CDR3 DNA is TGCAGTGCTAGAGAATTTCTCGGCTACACCTTC.

This clone was counted only a few times. The genes are TRBV18 and TRBJ1-1; 8 bases are a match to TRBD1. This CDR3 is 16 amino acids long. After removal of 1 base from V and 0 bases from J, the junction contained 4 bases not matched to a gene. The V gene's germline CDR1 is KGHSH and CDR2 LQKENI. CDR3 bases: TGTGCCAGCTCACCACAGAGGACAGGGATGAACACTGAAGCTTTCTTT. Encoded protein: CASSPQRTGMNTEAFF.

Here the CDR3 reads CASRTGYSYEQYF. In DNA form, the CDR3 reads TGTGCCAGCAGGACAGGTTACTCCTACGAGCAGTACTTC. This chain joins TRBV6-5 and TRBJ2-7; tentative D call: TRBD1 (6 bases). The length of the CDR3 is 13 residues. V gave up 6 bases and J gave up 0 bases, with 9 bases separating them. Germline V gives CDR1 MNHEY, CDR2 SVGAGI.

The chain uses TRBV5-6 and TRBJ1-4; D may be TRBD1 (5 bases). Germline CDR1 is SGHDT and CDR2 is YYEEEE. V shed 5 bases and J shed 7 bases, with 15 bases lying between them. The CDR3 loop spans 14 amino acids. The CDR3: CASSRGHSGEKLFF. The CDR3 DNA reads TGTGCCAGCAGTCGAGGACACTCGGGTGAAAAACTGTTTTTT.

For this clone: The sample carries other DNA sequences with the same CDR3. The chain joins TRBV5-4 to TRBJ1-2; unclear D gene. The CDR3 totals 14 residues. Trimming removed 0 bases from V and 0 bases from J, with 6 bases in between. Germline V gene data show CDR1 as SGHNT and CDR2 as YYREEE (reference sequence). In DNA, the CDR3 is TGTGCCAGCAGCTTGGACTCCTCTAACTATGGCTACACCTTC. Translation gives CASSLDSSNYGYTF.

This clone occurred a few times. The CDR3 is CSVPGQGTDTQYF. Written as DNA, the CDR3 is TGCAGCGTCCCGGGACAGGGAACAGATACGCAGTATTTT. The J gene is TRBJ2-3, the V gene TRBV29-1; the match to TRBD1 covers 9 bases. Germline V CDR1 and CDR2: SQVTM, ANQGSEA. The CDR3 sequence is 13 residues long. Germline trimming cut 6 bases from V and 3 bases from J; bases unmatched to any gene: 4.